One and the same sample provided the 18 T cell receptor beta chains below, sequenced in a study of response to subunit inactivated influenza vaccine. TCRdb independently ran MiXCR on the RT-PCR reads; one entry per CDR3 protein. The data show 490,000 or so distinct CDR3 sequences, around 8% seen once. The sequencing used PBMCs from blood, collected less than 30 months after vaccination. The receptors derive from a man aged 50 to 69 who received an inactivated influenza vaccine.

In this sample, this clonotype turned up a few times. The chain has TRBV7-9 and TRBJ2-3, with 10 bases that match TRBD2. Per germline, CDR1 SEHNR and CDR2 FQNEAQ (reference sequence). The CDR3 spans 17 residues. The ends lost 2 bases at V and 1 base at J; junction bases unmatched: 6. CDR3 nucleotides: TGTGCCAGCAGCTTAAGTCTAGCGGGAGTAGGCACAGATACGCAGTATTTT. It encodes CASSLSLAGVGTDTQYF.

This clonotype was recorded many times. At one of its ends the junction is not consistent with the germline gene, which may arise from a read error. The chain joins TRBV5-1 to TRBJ2-3; 8 positions agree with TRBD2. CDR3 length: 13 amino acids. Looked up from germline, CDR1 is SGHRS and CDR2 is YFSETQ. The CDR3: CASSLAGSDTQYF. CDR3 in DNA: TGTGCCTCCTCATTAGCGGGATCCGATACGCAGTATTTT.

This clonotype has a handful of counts. V usage is TRBV7-9 and J usage is TRBJ2-2; TRBD2 matches 10 bases. CDR1 and CDR2 from the germline V gene are SEHNR and FQNEAQ (reference sequence). V shed 2 bases and J 3 bases; nucleotides not matched to a gene: 0. CDR3 length: 15 residues. The CDR3: CASSLTSGDTGELFF. DNA of the CDR3: TGTGCCAGCAGCTTAACTAGCGGGGACACCGGGGAGCTGTTTTTT.

The gene calls are TRBV20-1 and TRBJ1-5, with 7 bases aligning to TRBD1. Germline CDR1 reads DFQATT; CDR2 reads SNEGSKA (reference sequence). This CDR3 is 14 amino acids long. Trimming at V came to 6 bases and at J to 4 bases, leaving 9 bases not matched to a gene. CDR3 loop: CSATGTEGNQPQHF. In nucleotides, the CDR3 is TGCAGTGCAACCGGGACAGAGGGGAATCAGCCCCAGCATTTT.

The CDR3 loop is CASRRTGTSGANVLTF. Here the CDR3 DNA reads TGTGCCAGCAGACGAACAGGAACCTCTGGGGCCAACGTCCTGACTTTC. The chain recombines TRBV3-1 with TRBJ2-6; D possibly corresponds to TRBD1 (5 bases). V lost 6 bases to trimming and J lost 0 bases, with 12 bases between them. CDR3 size: 16 residues. Germline V gives CDR1 LGHDT, CDR2 YNNKEL (reference sequence).

This clonotype showed up just a few times. The V gene is TRBV7-2, the J gene TRBJ1-1; tentatively, D is TRBD1 (5 bases). V gave up 5 bases and J gave up 5 bases, with 18 bases separating them. CDR3 length: 15 residues. Germline-derived CDR1 and CDR2 are SGHTA and FQGNSA. The CDR3 nucleotides are TGTGCCAGCAGCCGAGATCAGGGTATTTGGACTGAAGCTTTCTTT. Protein product: CASSRDQGIWTEAFF.

The chain has TRBV5-1 and TRBJ2-5, with unresolved D. The ends were cut back, 2 bases at V and 2 bases at J, with 7 bases in the middle. The CDR3 has 13 amino acids. Germline assignment: CDR1 SGHRS and CDR2 YFSETQ. CDR3 sequence (DNA): TGCGCCAGCAGCTTTAGACTGCAAGAGACCCAGTACTTC. Protein: CASSFRLQETQYF.

This clonotype was counted a few times. V is TRBV6-2 or TRBV6-3 and J is TRBJ2-7, with 11 positions matching TRBD2. Germline CDR1 reads MNHEY; CDR2 reads SVGEGT. The CDR3 loop spans 14 amino acids. The junction had 2 bases not matched to a gene; V was cut back by 5 bases and J by 2 bases. CDR3 in amino acids: CASSRLAGPYEQYF. The DNA for the CDR3 is TGTGCCAGCAGTCGACTAGCGGGACCCTACGAGCAGTACTTC.

The chain carries TRBV15 and TRBJ2-3; D gene unclear. Trimming pared 2 bases from V and 2 bases from J, leaving 11 bases between. Germline V gene data show CDR1 as LNHNV and CDR2 as YYDKDF (reference sequence). This CDR3 contains 15 residues. CDR3 bases: TGTGCCACCAGCAGATTGGGATCCCTCACAGATACGCAGTATTTT. This gives the protein CATSRLGSLTDTQYF.

A remark on this clonotype: A single base separates this from a much larger clone, so it may be a read error. The V and J genes are TRBV20-1 and TRBJ2-1; 8 bases fit TRBD2. The germline V gene encodes CDR1 DFQATT and CDR2 SNEGSKA (reference sequence). The CDR3 totals 16 residues. The J segment lost 0 bases and the V segment lost 5 bases, leaving 9 bases of the junction unmatched. CDR3 in DNA: TGCAGTGCTGAGGAACTAGCGGCCAGCTCCTACAATGAGCAGTTCTTC. This gives the protein CSAEELAASSYNEQFF.

This clonotype has more than one count but fewer than ten. This chain connects TRBV7-9 to TRBJ2-2; the match to TRBD1 covers 10 bases. J lost 3 bases, V lost 4 bases, and 8 bases had no gene match. This CDR3 is built from 17 residues. CDR1 is SEHNR, CDR2 FQNEAQ, per germline (reference sequence). The CDR3, as DNA: TGTGCCAGCAGCTGGGCCGGGACAGGGGAGTACACCGGGGAGCTGTTTTTT. Translated, it gives CASSWAGTGEYTGELFF. Full variable domain (outside the CDR3, taken from reference TRBV7-9 and TRBJ2-2): DTGVSQNPRHKITKRGQNVTFRCDPISEHNRLYWYRQTLGQGPEFLTYFQNEAQLEKSRLLSDRFSAERPKGSFSTLEIQRTEQGDSAMYLCASSWAGTGEYTGELFFGEGSRLTVL.

As regards this clonotype: This sequence may be a read error, since a much larger clone differs from it by one base. The chain links TRBV15 to TRBJ2-1; weak D call: TRBD1 (6 bases). The CDR3 length is 16 residues. In germline, CDR1 is LNHNV, CDR2 YYDKDF (reference sequence). V was cut by 9 bases and J by 0 bases, with 18 bases left in between. The DNA of the CDR3 is TGTGCCACGAGAGGGACATCTACGGACTCCTACAATGAGCAGTTCTTC. Residues: CATRGTSTDSYNEQFF. The whole variable domain, remainder taken from reference TRBV15 and TRBJ2-1, is DAMVIQNPRYQVTQFGKPVTLSCSQTLNHNVMYWYQQKSSQAPKLLFHYYDKDFNNEADTPDNFQSRRPNTSFCFLDIRSPGLGDTAMYLCATRGTSTDSYNEQFFGPGTRLTVL.

The sample holds many counts of this clonotype. The genes are TRBV11-3 and TRBJ2-1, with 11 bases matching TRBD2. Germline V CDR1 and CDR2: SGHNT, YENEEA. The CDR3 runs 18 residues. V shed 5 bases and J 0 bases; nucleotides not matched to a gene: 9. CDR3 sequence (DNA): TGTGCCAGCAGCCCTCGGACTAGCGGGTTCAGCTCCTACAATGAGCAGTTCTTC. It yields the protein CASSPRTSGFSSYNEQFF.

The V gene is TRBV12-3 or TRBV12-4, the J gene TRBJ2-1; TRBD2 matches 9 bases. Germline trimming cut 10 bases from V and 1 base from J; bases unmatched to any gene: 17. This CDR3 is built from 18 residues. CDR3 DNA: TGTGCCATCTTCCTTTCCCCTAGCGGGGCAATATCCTACAATGAGCAGTTCTTC. As protein: CAIFLSPSGAISYNEQFF.

Many counts were recorded for this clonotype. The chain combines TRBV5-1 with TRBJ2-7; D possibly matches TRBD1 or TRBD2 (5 bases each). This CDR3 contains 14 residues. CDR1 is SGHRS and CDR2 is YFSETQ in the germline V gene. Trimming took off 0 bases at V and 3 bases at J, with 10 bases between the two ends. For the CDR3, the DNA is TGCGCCAGCAGCTTGGGGGGGAACTACTACGAGCAGTACTTC. Residues: CASSLGGNYYEQYF. The entire variable domain, with the rest obtained from reference TRBV5-1 and TRBJ2-7, is as follows: KAGVTQTPRYLIKTRGQQVTLSCSPISGHRSVSWYQQTPGQGLQFLFEYFSETQRNKGNFPGRFSGRQFSNSRSEMNVSTLELGDSALYLCASSLGGNYYEQYFGPGTRLTVT.

This clonotype was detected many times. The rearrangement uses TRBV20-1 and TRBJ2-1, with 9 bases that match TRBD1. This CDR3 is 14 amino acids long. Germline V gives CDR1 DFQATT, CDR2 SNEGSKA (reference sequence). V shed 2 bases and J 3 bases; nucleotides not matched to a gene: 2. For the CDR3, the DNA is TGCAGTGCTAGAATGACAGGGGGCTACAATGAGCAGTTCTTC. Translation: CSARMTGGYNEQFF.

V and J are TRBV18 and TRBJ2-7; D may be TRBD1 or TRBD2 (5 bases each). Per the germline V gene, CDR1 is KGHSH and CDR2 is LQKENI. V was clipped by 0 bases and J by 4 bases, with 7 bases between them. This CDR3 is built from 13 residues. CDR3 protein: CASSPPGEYEQYF. DNA for the CDR3: TGTGCCAGCTCACCACCGGGGGAATACGAGCAGTACTTC.

This clonotype occurred a few times. V is TRBV6-2 or TRBV6-3 and J is TRBJ1-1; D possibly corresponds to TRBD1 (5 bases). This CDR3 has 15 amino acids. V lost 6 bases, J lost 1 base, and 15 bases lay in between. The V gene's germline CDR1 is MNHEY and CDR2 SVGEGT. The chain's CDR3 is CASSSRDGGNTEAFF. CDR3 nucleotides: TGTGCCAGCAGCAGTAGGGACGGCGGGAACACTGAAGCTTTCTTT.